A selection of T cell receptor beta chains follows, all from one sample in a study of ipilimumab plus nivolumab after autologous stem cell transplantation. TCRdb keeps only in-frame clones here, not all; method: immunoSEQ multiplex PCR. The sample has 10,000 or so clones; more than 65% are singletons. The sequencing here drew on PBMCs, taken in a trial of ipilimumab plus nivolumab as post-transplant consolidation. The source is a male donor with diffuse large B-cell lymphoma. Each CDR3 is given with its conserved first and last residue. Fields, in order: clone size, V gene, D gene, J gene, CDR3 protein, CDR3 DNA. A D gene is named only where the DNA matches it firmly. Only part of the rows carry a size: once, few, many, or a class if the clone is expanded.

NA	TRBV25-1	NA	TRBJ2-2	CASSDRLRGENTGELFF	TGTGCCAGCAGTGACCGCCTCAGGGGGGAGAACACCGGGGAGCTGTTTTTT
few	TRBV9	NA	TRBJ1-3	CASSLTDGAGNTIYF	TGTGCCAGCAGCCTAACAGACGGGGCTGGAAACACCATATATTTT
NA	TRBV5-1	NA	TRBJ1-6	CASSLAAGFDNSPLHF	TGCGCCAGCAGCTTGGCCGCAGGGTTCGATAATTCACCCCTCCACTTT
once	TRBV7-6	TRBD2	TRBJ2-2	CASSPVGGLAGNTGELFF	TGTGCCAGCAGTCCCGTAGGTGGGCTAGCGGGGAACACCGGGGAGCTGTTTTTT
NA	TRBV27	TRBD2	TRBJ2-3	CASSSISGGTLYTQYF	TGTGCCAGCAGTTCAATTAGCGGGGGGACCTTATACACGCAGTATTTT
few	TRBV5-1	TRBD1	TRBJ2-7	CASSGGQGNYEQYF	TGCGCCAGCAGCGGGGGACAGGGTAATTACGAGCAGTACTTC
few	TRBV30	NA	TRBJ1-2	CAWSFAGNGYTF	TGTGCCTGGAGTTTTGCGGGAAACGGCTACACCTTC
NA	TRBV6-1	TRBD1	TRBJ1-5	CASSGQGQPQHF	TGTGCCAGCAGTGGACAGGGTCAGCCCCAGCATTTT
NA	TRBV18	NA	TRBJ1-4	CASSPGRYNEKLFF	TGTGCCAGCTCACCCGGGCGGTATAATGAAAAACTGTTTTTT
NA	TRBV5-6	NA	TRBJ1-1	CASSLGGAMNTEAFF	TGTGCCAGCAGCTTAGGGGGGGCTATGAACACTGAAGCTTTCTTT
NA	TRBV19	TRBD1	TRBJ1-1	CASSIKGAVGTEAFF	TGTGCCAGTAGTATAAAGGGGGCTGTCGGCACTGAAGCTTTCTTT
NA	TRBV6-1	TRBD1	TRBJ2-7	CASRSGTGPYPMYF	TGTGCCAGCAGGTCCGGGACAGGCCCCTATCCTATGTACTTC
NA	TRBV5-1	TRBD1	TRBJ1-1	CASRTGEITEAFF	TGCGCCAGCAGGACAGGGGAGATCACTGAAGCTTTCTTT
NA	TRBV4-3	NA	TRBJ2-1	CASSRGNEQFF	TGCGCCAGCAGCCGCGGCAATGAGCAGTTCTTC
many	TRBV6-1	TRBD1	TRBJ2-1	CASSEMGQGIHEQFF	TGTGCCAGCAGTGAAATGGGACAGGGTATCCATGAGCAGTTCTTC
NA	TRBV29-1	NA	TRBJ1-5	CSVGPQPQHF	TGCAGCGTCGGCCCCCAGCCCCAGCATTTT
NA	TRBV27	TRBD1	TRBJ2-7	CASSSLGTGVAEQYF	TGTGCCAGCAGTTCCCTCGGGACAGGGGTCGCCGAGCAGTACTTC
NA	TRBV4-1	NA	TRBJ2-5	CASSQVAGTRQETQYF	TGCGCCAGCAGCCAAGTCGCGGGAACCCGCCAAGAGACCCAGTACTTC
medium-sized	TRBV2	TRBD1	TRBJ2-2	CASSVGTGHTGELFF	TGTGCCAGCAGTGTGGGGACAGGTCACACCGGGGAGCTGTTTTTT
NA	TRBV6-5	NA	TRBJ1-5	CASNTEPQHF	TGTGCCAGCAACACGGAGCCCCAGCATTTT
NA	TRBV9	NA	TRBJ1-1	CASSQAIPVENTEAFF	TGTGCCAGCAGCCAAGCTATCCCGGTAGAGAACACTGAAGCTTTCTTT
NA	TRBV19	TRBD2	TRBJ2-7	CASSAGGSYEQYF	TGTGCCAGTAGTGCGGGGGGCTCCTACGAGCAGTACTTC
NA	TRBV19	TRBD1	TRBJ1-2	CASSVTGGGDGYTF	TGTGCCAGTAGTGTAACAGGGGGCGGCGATGGCTACACCTTC
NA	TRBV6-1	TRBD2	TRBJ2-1	CASSVSGGTQKEQFF	TGTGCCAGCAGTGTTAGCGGGGGGACACAAAAAGAGCAGTTCTTC
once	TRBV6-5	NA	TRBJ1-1	CASSYSLRGNTEAFF	TGTGCCAGCAGTTACTCCCTGAGGGGGAACACTGAAGCTTTCTTT
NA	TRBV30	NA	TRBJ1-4	CAWSVNGAGLWGNEKLFF	TGTGCCTGGAGTGTCAACGGGGCCGGATTATGGGGTAATGAAAAACTGTTTTTT
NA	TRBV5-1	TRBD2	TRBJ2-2	CASSERPGTSDGGELFF	TGCGCCAGCAGCGAAAGACCCGGGACTAGCGACGGCGGGGAGCTGTTTTTT
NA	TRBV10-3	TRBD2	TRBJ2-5	CAISLAEETQYF	TGTGCCATCAGCCTAGCGGAAGAGACCCAGTACTTC
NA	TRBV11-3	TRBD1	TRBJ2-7	CASSFGQGRSNEQYF	TGTGCCAGCAGCTTTGGACAGGGGAGAAGCAACGAGCAGTACTTC
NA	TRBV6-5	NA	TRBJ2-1	CASSSSGEQFF	TGTGCCAGCAGCAGTTCCGGTGAGCAGTTCTTC
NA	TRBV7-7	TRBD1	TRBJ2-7	CASSLDLMTGAYEQYF	TGTGCCAGCAGCCTTGACCTCATGACAGGGGCCTACGAGCAGTACTTC
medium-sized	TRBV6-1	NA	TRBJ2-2	CASSSTSTGELFF	TGTGCCAGCAGCTCGACAAGCACGGGGGAGCTGTTTTTT
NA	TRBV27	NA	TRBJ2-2	CASSLSTGPLNTGELFF	TGTGCCAGCAGTTTATCGACAGGACCACTAAACACCGGGGAGCTGTTTTTT
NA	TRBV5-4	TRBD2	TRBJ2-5	CASSGWTSGGGETQYF	TGTGCCAGCAGCGGCTGGACTAGCGGGGGGGGAGAGACCCAGTACTTC
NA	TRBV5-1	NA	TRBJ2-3	CASIPGTSTDTQYF	TGCGCCAGCATTCCAGGGACCAGCACAGATACGCAGTATTTT
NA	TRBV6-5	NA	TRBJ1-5	CASSYKGLGNQPQHF	TGTGCCAGCAGTTACAAGGGTTTAGGCAATCAGCCCCAGCATTTT
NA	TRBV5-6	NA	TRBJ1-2	CASIAQGNYGYTF	TGTGCCAGCATCGCTCAGGGGAACTATGGCTACACCTTC